Each of the 21 T cell receptor beta chains below was sequenced from the same sample in a study of blood T cell repertoires in COVID-19. Some clones are missing from TCRdb's copy, which holds only in-frame ones; the method was immunoSEQ multiplex PCR. The profile shows hundreds of thousands of clones, around 91% of them singletons. The sequenced material came from peripheral blood. The receptor source for this set is a woman in her thirties or forties with COVID-19, enrolled during active disease.

This sequence joins TRBV6-2 or TRBV6-3 and TRBJ1-5; TRBD1 matches 7 bases. V dropped 5 bases and J dropped 6; count of bases not matched to a gene: 13. This CDR3 spans 16 amino acids. Germline-derived CDR1 and CDR2 are MNHEY and SVGEGT. The CDR3 sequence: CASSERRGRGVQPQHF. CDR3 bases: TGTGCCAGCAGTGAGAGAAGGGGGCGAGGGGTTCAGCCCCAGCATTTT.

The chain employs TRBV30 and TRBJ2-3, with D perhaps TRBD2 (6 bases). Germline values: CDR1 GTSNPN, CDR2 SVGIG (reference sequence). The CDR3 loop spans 14 amino acids. V lost 6 bases and J lost 0, with 13 bases in between. In DNA, the CDR3 is TGTGCCTGCTGGGGCGGGGCGAGCACAGATACGCAGTATTTT. Protein: CACWGGASTDTQYF.

The table lists this clone with a count of one. Other DNA sequences in this sample translate to the same CDR3. This rearrangement joins TRBV7-2 to TRBJ2-7, with 8 bases that match TRBD1. This CDR3 comprises 15 residues. CDR1 and CDR2 (germline): SGHTA, FQGNSA. The J segment lost 4 bases and the V segment lost 1 base, leaving 6 bases of the junction unmatched. This CDR3 reads CASSLVGQGSYEQYF. The CDR3 DNA sequence: TGTGCCAGCAGCTTAGTCGGACAGGGTTCGTACGAGCAGTACTTC.

This clone was detected a few times. The rearrangement joins TRBV18 to TRBJ1-5; D gene unclear. V was pared by 0 bases and J by 5 bases, with 8 bases between. This CDR3 is 14 amino acids long. In germline, CDR1 is KGHSH, CDR2 LQKENI. For the CDR3, the DNA is TGTGCCAGCTCACCACCGTCGAGAGATCAGCCCCAGCATTTT. Protein sequence: CASSPPSRDQPQHF.

This clone was seen just once. This sequence joins TRBV5-1 and TRBJ2-7, with TRBD1 matching 10 bases. CDR3 length: 14 residues. With 5 bases clipped from V and 4 bases from J, the junction kept 6 bases outside the gene matches. Looked up from germline, CDR1 is SGHRS and CDR2 is YFSETQ. Here the CDR3 reads CASRMDRGLYEQYF. CDR3 sequence (DNA): TGCGCCAGCAGGATGGACAGGGGGTTATACGAGCAGTACTTC.

This chain uses TRBV7-2 with TRBJ1-1; 8 nucleotides align to TRBD1. V shed 7 bases, J shed 0 bases, and the junction held 13 bases outside the gene matches. The germline V gene encodes CDR1 SGHTA and CDR2 FQGNSA. The CDR3 has 17 amino acids. The CDR3 DNA follows: TGTGCCAGCACCCGGCAGGGGGCCTTGTTACTGAACACTGAAGCTTTCTTT. Its protein product is CASTRQGALLLNTEAFF.

This sequence joins TRBV5-1 and TRBJ1-3; 7 positions match TRBD1. The CDR3 sequence is 15 residues long. V was clipped by 2 bases and J by 0 bases; unmatched bases: 2. CDR1 and CDR2 from the germline V gene are SGHRS and YFSETQ. The CDR3 coding sequence is TGCGCCAGCAGCTTAGGGACAGACTCTGGAAACACCATATATTTT. Its translation is CASSLGTDSGNTIYF.

The chain is built from TRBV7-2 and TRBJ1-1, with TRBD1 matching 8 bases. This CDR3 has 15 amino acids. Trimming cost V 2 bases and J 6 bases; bases outside gene matches: 8. Looked up from germline, CDR1 is SGHTA and CDR2 is FQGNSA. For the CDR3, the DNA is TGTGCCAGCAGCTTAACCCGACAGGGGTACGCTGAAGCTTTCTTT. Protein product: CASSLTRQGYAEAFF.

CDR3 residues: CASQPGVDTGELFF. CDR3 bases: TGTGCCAGCCAGCCGGGAGTCGACACCGGGGAGCTGTTTTTT. V is TRBV6-4 and J is TRBJ2-2, with D possibly matching TRBD2 (6 bases). Trimming stripped 8 bases from V and 3 bases from J, with 13 bases between. Germline loops: CDR1 MRHNA, CDR2 SNTAGT. The CDR3 totals 14 residues.

The chain carries TRBV5-6 and TRBJ1-3, with D tentatively TRBD1 (6 bases). With 4 bases removed from V and 0 bases from J, the gap between germline ends came to 17 bases. The CDR3 runs 17 residues. CDR1 and CDR2 (germline): SGHDT, YYEEEE. Written as DNA, the CDR3 is TGTGCCAGCAGCCCAGGGGTGACAGGTCGCTCTGGAAACACCATATATTTT. It specifies CASSPGVTGRSGNTIYF.

This clone appeared a few times. The chain couples TRBV13 to TRBJ1-1, with 7 positions matching TRBD1. Germline-derived CDR1 and CDR2 are PRHDT and FYEKMQ (reference sequence). The junction had 9 bases not matched to a gene; V was cut back by 7 bases and J by 1 base. This CDR3 has 15 residues. CDR3 DNA sequence: TGTGCCAGCACCTTTTTAGGGACAGCGAACACTGAAGCTTTCTTT. Translating it yields CASTFLGTANTEAFF.

The rearrangement links TRBV28 to TRBJ1-2, with 11 bases matching TRBD1. Germline assignment: CDR1 MDHEN and CDR2 SYDVKM. V gave up 6 bases and J gave up 3 bases; unmatched junction bases: 12. CDR3 length equals 17 residues. Here the CDR3 DNA reads TGTGCCAGCAGCACACTTCGACCGGGACAGGGGGACTATGGCTACACCTTC. This translates into CASSTLRPGQGDYGYTF.

This rearrangement joins TRBV5-1 to TRBJ1-2, with D perhaps TRBD1 (6 bases). The CDR3 is 14 residues long. Trimming took 3 bases from V and 11 from J, leaving 20 bases between them. Per germline, CDR1 SGHRS and CDR2 YFSETQ. The CDR3 DNA reads TGCGCCAGCAGCTCCCAACCGGGGGGCCCGGGATACACCTTC. It yields the protein CASSSQPGGPGYTF. Full variable domain (outside the CDR3, taken from reference TRBV5-1 and TRBJ1-2): KAGVTQTPRYLIKTRGQQVTLSCSPISGHRSVSWYQQTPGQGLQFLFEYFSETQRNKGNFPGRFSGRQFSNSRSEMNVSTLELGDSALYLCASSSQPGGPGYTFGSGTRLTVV.

This rearrangement joins TRBV7-2 to TRBJ2-7, with TRBD2 identical over 11 bases. CDR1 is SGHTA and CDR2 is FQGNSA in the germline V gene. The CDR3 runs 16 residues. V shed 4 bases, J shed 9 bases, and the junction held 14 bases outside the gene matches. CDR3: CASSSQTSGAPGGQYF. As DNA, the CDR3 is TGTGCCAGCAGCTCCCAGACTAGCGGGGCCCCGGGAGGGCAGTACTTC.

The count of this clone is one. The chain combines TRBV4-3 with TRBJ1-3, with 7 bases matching TRBD1. V shed 4 bases and J 0 bases; nucleotides not matched to a gene: 9. The CDR3 is 17 amino acids. Germline V gives CDR1 LGHNA, CDR2 YSLEER. Here the CDR3 DNA reads TGCGCCAGCAGCCCGTCAATAGGGACAGACTCTGGAAACACCATATATTTT. It translates to CASSPSIGTDSGNTIYF.

V usage is TRBV6-5 and J usage is TRBJ2-3, with a weak D call TRBD1 (5 bases). The germline V gene has CDR1 MNHEY and CDR2 SVGAGI. V was trimmed by 2 bases and J by 5 bases, leaving 11 bases between them. This CDR3 contains 14 residues. The CDR3 nucleotides read TGTGCCAGCAGTTACGACAGCCTTCAAGATACGCAGTATTTT. Its translation is CASSYDSLQDTQYF.

The chain employs TRBV27 and TRBJ1-6; D is ambiguous. V lost 2 bases to trimming and J lost 6 bases, with 11 bases between them. This CDR3 contains 15 residues. The germline CDR1 and CDR2 sequences are MNHEY and SMNVEV (reference sequence). DNA for the CDR3: TGTGCCAGCAGTTTACTTGGCCAGGTTAATTCACCCCTCCACTTT. Translating gives CASSLLGQVNSPLHF.

The CDR3 is CASRGGQFNSPLHF. For the CDR3, the DNA is TGTGCCAGTAGAGGTGGACAGTTTAATTCACCCCTCCACTTT. The V gene is TRBV27, the J gene TRBJ1-6; maybe TRBD1 (6 bases). The CDR3 extends over 14 amino acids. V was cut by 9 bases and J by 6 bases, with 15 bases left in between. Looked up from germline, CDR1 is MNHEY and CDR2 is SMNVEV (reference sequence).

This clone was seen only once. The chain recombines TRBV3-1 (or the pseudogene TRBV3-2) with TRBJ1-2; 9 nucleotides match TRBD1. CDR3 length: 17 residues. Looked up from germline, CDR1 is LGHDT and CDR2 is YNNKEL (reference sequence). J was trimmed by 5 bases and V by 4 bases; bases with no gene match: 14. CDR3 DNA sequence: TGTGCCAGCAGCCTCGGGACAGGGAAGACCTCGGGGTATGGCTACACCTTC. Translation: CASSLGTGKTSGYGYTF.

The table lists this clone with a few counts. One junction end does not reproduce the germline sequence, and a read error may be involved. The chain joins TRBV28 to TRBJ2-7, with 10 nucleotides matching TRBD2. CDR3 length: 12 amino acids. Germline V gene sequence: CDR1 MDHEN, CDR2 SYDVKM. The CDR3 sequence: CASSPPGLAGDF. DNA for the CDR3: TGTGCCAGCAGTCCCCCCGGGCTAGCGGGGGACTTC.

The chain carries TRBV20-1 and TRBJ1-2, with D unresolved. Germline-derived CDR1 and CDR2 are DFQATT and SNEGSKA (reference sequence). Deletions cut 3 bases from V and 0 bases from J, with 14 bases between. The CDR3 loop spans 15 amino acids. CDR3 DNA sequence: TGCAGTGCTAGTTTTTTGGAACAGACTAACTATGGCTACACCTTC. Amino acid sequence: CSASFLEQTNYGYTF.